Each of the 21 T cell receptor beta chains below was sequenced from the same sample in a study of long-term antiretroviral therapy in people with HIV. With survey level as its setting, the immunoSEQ assay was v3.0. Sequencing used immunoSEQ multiplex PCR; TCRdb keeps in-frame clones, though not all of them. The sample records more than 10,000 clones, around 77% being singletons. The sequencing here drew on unsorted PBMCs, taken 1.3 years after starting antiretroviral therapy. Receptor source: a woman between 18 and 29 years old with HIV.

The rearrangement links TRBV9 to TRBJ2-1, with D hard to call. Germline CDR1 SGDLS, CDR2 YYNGEE. The CDR3 is 15 residues long. V gave up 1 base and J gave up 0 bases, with 8 bases separating them. The CDR3 sequence: CASSVLDNSYNEQFF. In nucleotides, the CDR3 is TGTGCCAGCAGCGTATTAGACAACTCCTACAATGAGCAGTTCTTC.

This chain joins TRBV29-1 and TRBJ2-1; perhaps TRBD1 as D (6 bases). Germline-derived CDR1 and CDR2 are SQVTM and ANQGSEA. Deletions cut 2 bases from V and 2 bases from J, with 10 bases between. The CDR3 runs 14 residues. The CDR3 DNA follows: TGCAGCGTTGAAAGGGGACAAGCCTACAATGAGCAGTTCTTC. Its protein is CSVERGQAYNEQFF.

This clone was detected only a few times. This sequence joins TRBV28 and TRBJ1-1; a weak D match, TRBD1 (6 bases). V shed 10 bases and J shed 4 bases, with 16 bases lying between them. This CDR3 contains 13 residues. Germline V lookup: CDR1 MDHEN, CDR2 SYDVKM. The CDR3 spells CATAGDVPTEAFF. For the CDR3, the DNA is TGTGCCACCGCAGGGGATGTCCCCACTGAAGCTTTCTTT.

Within the sample, this clone is medium-sized. The V gene is TRBV28, the J gene TRBJ2-2, with 8 bases aligning to TRBD1. V lost 4 bases, J lost 5 bases, and 0 bases stayed unmatched. The CDR3 runs to 13 residues. The germline gives CDR1 MDHEN, CDR2 SYDVKM. CDR3 in amino acids: CASSYRGTGELFF. The CDR3 nucleotides are TGTGCCAGCAGTTACAGGGGGACCGGGGAGCTGTTTTTT.

The chain links TRBV10-3 to TRBJ2-7; unclear D gene. V was pared by 3 bases and J by 1 base, with 7 bases between. The V gene's germline CDR1 is ENHRY and CDR2 SYGVKD. The CDR3 contains 13 residues. CDR3 in DNA: TGTGCCATCAGTGACGTCGGTTCCTACGAGCAGTACTTC. Residues: CAISDVGSYEQYF.

The count of this clone is one. The chain has TRBV2 and TRBJ2-5; maybe TRBD1 (6 bases). Germline values: CDR1 SNHLY, CDR2 FYNNEI. The CDR3 is 13 residues long. V was clipped by 8 bases and J by 2 bases, with 12 bases between them. The CDR3 region has the DNA TGTGCCAGCGGTAACAGGGAGCAAGAGACCCAGTACTTC. This gives the protein CASGNREQETQYF.

This clone is labeled as medium-sized. The chain is built from TRBV13 and TRBJ2-3; TRBD1 aligns across 7 bases. Unmatched junction bases numbered 8, after V lost 9 bases and J lost 5 bases. CDR3 length equals 13 residues. The V gene's germline CDR1 is PRHDT and CDR2 FYEKMQ (reference sequence). The CDR3 protein is CASYRQGEDTQYF. Here the CDR3 DNA reads TGTGCCAGTTACCGACAGGGCGAAGATACGCAGTATTTT.

The chain joins TRBV1 to TRBJ1-1; the D segment call TRBD1 is taken from the table without a DNA check. TRBV1 is a recognized pseudogene. The CDR3 length is 15 residues. CDR3 bases: TGCACCAGCAGCCAGGCGCCGACAGGGGAAAATGAAGCTTTCTTT. Translated: CTSSQAPTGENEAFF.

The chain employs TRBV5-6 and TRBJ2-2; 7 bases map to TRBD1. V was pared by 0 bases and J by 4 bases, with 6 bases of the junction left unmatched. There are 16 residues in the CDR3. Germline CDR1 is SGHDT and CDR2 is YYEEEE. The CDR3 region is CASSLAPTGSTGELFF. In nucleotides, the CDR3 is TGTGCCAGCAGCTTGGCACCGACAGGGAGCACCGGGGAGCTGTTTTTT.

The chain uses TRBV15 and TRBJ1-1; weak D call: TRBD1 (5 bases). V was clipped by 3 bases and J by 3 bases, with 5 bases between them. This CDR3 is 12 amino acids long. The germline CDR1 and CDR2 sequences are LNHNV and YYDKDF (reference sequence). Here the CDR3 DNA reads TGTGCCACCAGCAGCAGGGACACTGAAGCTTTCTTT. Translation: CATSSRDTEAFF.

This clone was seen only once. V usage is TRBV7-2 and J usage is TRBJ2-1; D tentatively fits TRBD1 or TRBD2 (6 bases each). Germline lookup yields CDR1 SGHTA and CDR2 FQGNSA. V was shortened by 5 bases and J by 8 bases, with 25 bases between the two germline ends. The CDR3 is 17 residues long. The CDR3 DNA reads TGTGCCAGCAGCACTACCCCAAGGAGGGGGATAGGCTATGAGCAGTTCTTC. Translating it yields CASSTTPRRGIGYEQFF. Full variable domain (outside the CDR3, taken from reference TRBV7-2 and TRBJ2-1): GAGVSQSPSNKVTEKGKDVELRCDPISGHTALYWYRQSLGQGLEFLIYFQGNSAPDKSGLPSDRFSAERTGGSVSTLTIQRTQQEDSAVYLCASSTTPRRGIGYEQFFGPGTRLTVL.

The chain links TRBV5-1 to TRBJ1-6; D is undetermined. The CDR3 length is 16 residues. V was shortened by 0 bases and J by 4 bases, with 11 bases between the two germline ends. Per the germline V gene, CDR1 is SGHRS and CDR2 is YFSETQ. The CDR3 DNA reads as TGCGCCAGCAGCTTGGACGAGGATTGGTATAATTCACCCCTCCACTTT. It specifies CASSLDEDWYNSPLHF.

The V call is TRBV4-2, the J call TRBJ1-2, with 8 positions matching TRBD1. The germline V gene has CDR1 LGHNA and CDR2 YNFKEQ. Unmatched junction bases numbered 6, after V lost 1 base and J lost 8 bases. The CDR3 length is 14 residues. DNA for the CDR3: TGTGCCAGCAGCCAAGGGACAGGGATGTACGGCTACACCTTC. Protein: CASSQGTGMYGYTF.

This sequence joins TRBV10-3 and TRBJ2-3; 7 bases align to TRBD1. Germline V gene sequence: CDR1 ENHRY, CDR2 SYGVKD. The CDR3 is made up of 15 amino acids. Losses at the gene ends were 5 bases for V and 2 bases for J; bases not matched to a gene: 7. The CDR3 here is CAISIIGQDTDTQYF. The CDR3 region has the DNA TGTGCCATCAGTATAATCGGACAGGACACAGATACGCAGTATTTT.

The rearrangement joins TRBV4-3 to TRBJ1-4; D is ambiguous. The CDR3 is made up of 15 amino acids. Germline CDR1 LGHNA, CDR2 YSLEER. V was shortened by 0 bases and J by 0 bases, with 5 bases between the two germline ends. The CDR3 nucleotides are TGCGCCAGCAGCCAAGATGGTGCAACTAATGAAAAACTGTTTTTT. Its protein is CASSQDGATNEKLFF.

This sequence joins TRBV7-6 and TRBJ2-7; 10 positions agree with TRBD2. V lost 4 bases to trimming and J lost 2 bases; unmatched junction nucleotides: 5. Germline V gene data show CDR1 as SGHVS and CDR2 as FNYEAQ. There are 15 residues in the CDR3. CDR3 amino acids: CASSSRAGGPYEQYF. Here the CDR3 DNA reads TGTGCCAGCAGCTCGCGAGCGGGAGGGCCCTACGAGCAGTACTTC.

This clone was seen only a few times. The chain has TRBV5-1 and TRBJ2-7; 7 bases line up with TRBD2. The junction had 13 bases not matched to a gene; V was cut back by 5 bases and J by 2 bases. CDR1 is SGHRS, CDR2 YFSETQ, per germline. CDR3 size: 16 residues. The CDR3 sequence is CASRDIVGRAPYEQYF. Here the CDR3 DNA reads TGCGCCAGCAGAGACATTGTAGGGAGGGCCCCCTACGAGCAGTACTTC.

The rearrangement joins TRBV19 to TRBJ1-4; 8 bases are shared with TRBD1. This CDR3 comprises 12 residues. The germline V gene has CDR1 LNHDA and CDR2 SQIVND (reference sequence). J gave up 12 bases and V 4 bases, and 4 bases lay outside the gene matches. The CDR3 here is CASSTQTGELFF. CDR3 sequence (DNA): TGTGCCAGTAGTACCCAGACAGGGGAACTGTTTTTT.

The chain is built from TRBV27 and TRBJ2-7, with TRBD1 as a possible D gene (5 bases). The germline CDR1 and CDR2 sequences are MNHEY and SMNVEV (reference sequence). Deletions cut 3 bases from V and 6 bases from J, with 15 bases between. The CDR3 extends over 14 amino acids. CDR3 DNA: TGTGCCAGCAGTTTGGTGGCAGGGAACGGCGAGCAGTACTTC. It is translated as CASSLVAGNGEQYF.

This clone was counted a few times. This chain joins TRBV11-2 and TRBJ1-6, with D uncertain. The length of the CDR3 is 14 residues. Trimming stripped 6 bases from V and 10 bases from J, with 16 bases between. Per germline, CDR1 SGHAT and CDR2 FQNNGV. Here the CDR3 reads CASRPANTISPLHF. The CDR3 DNA sequence: TGTGCCAGCAGGCCAGCCAATACGATCTCACCCCTCCACTTT.

V is TRBV5-1 and J is TRBJ1-4; possibly TRBD1 for D (5 bases). CDR1 and CDR2 from the germline V gene are SGHRS and YFSETQ. The length of the CDR3 is 15 residues. Trimming left V 2 bases short and J 4 bases short, with 12 bases between. In nucleotides, the CDR3 is TGCGCCAGCAGCTTCGGAGGGACTAGTAATGAAAAACTGTTTTTT. Protein: CASSFGGTSNEKLFF.